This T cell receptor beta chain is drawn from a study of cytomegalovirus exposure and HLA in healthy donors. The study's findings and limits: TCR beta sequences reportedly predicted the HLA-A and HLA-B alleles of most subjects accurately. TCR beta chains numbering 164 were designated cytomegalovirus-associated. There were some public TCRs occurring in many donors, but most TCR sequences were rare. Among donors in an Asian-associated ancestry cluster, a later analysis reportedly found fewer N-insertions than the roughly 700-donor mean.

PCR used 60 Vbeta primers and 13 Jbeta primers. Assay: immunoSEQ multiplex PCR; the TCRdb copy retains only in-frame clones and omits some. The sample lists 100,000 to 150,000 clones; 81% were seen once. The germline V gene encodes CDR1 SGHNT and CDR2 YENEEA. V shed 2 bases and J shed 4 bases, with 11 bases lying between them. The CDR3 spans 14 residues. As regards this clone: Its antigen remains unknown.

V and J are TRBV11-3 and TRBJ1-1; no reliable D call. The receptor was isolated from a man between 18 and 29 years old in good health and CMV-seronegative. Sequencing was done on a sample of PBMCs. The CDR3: CASSLSGSGTEAFF. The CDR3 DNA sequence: TGTGCCAGCAGCTTATCGGGATCGGGCACTGAAGCTTTCTTT.